The 2 T cell receptor beta chains reported below all come from one sample, sequenced in a study of Ad26.COV2.S vaccination and SARS-CoV-2 variants. The treatment: about 20 received Ad26.COV2.S at low or high dose, single or two shots; 5 received placebo; per-sample allocation not given. Sampling was done on day 63 after the first vaccine or placebo injection. Data came from immunoSEQ multiplex PCR; TCRdb stores just in-frame clones and leaves some out. The sample includes about 320,000 clones, 70% to 90% of them seen just once. The source was peripheral blood, collected in a trial of Ad26.COV2.S vaccine versus placebo. These receptors were collected from a person aged 18-60 years who received the Ad26.COV2.S COVID-19 vaccine or a placebo.

The CDR3 here is CASSQSREAFF. In DNA, the CDR3 is TGTGCCAGCAGCCAATCCAGGGAAGCTTTCTTT. The genes are TRBV16 and TRBJ1-1; D is uncertain. Germline V gene sequence: CDR1 KGHSY, CDR2 FQNENV. The CDR3 length is 11 residues. Trimming stripped 0 bases from V and 8 bases from J, with 4 bases between.

A word on this clone: An end of the junction does not agree with germline; a read error may underlie this. The V call is TRBV18, the J call TRBJ2-4; 8 nucleotides agree with TRBD1. Per germline, CDR1 KGHSH and CDR2 LQKENI. The CDR3 runs to 14 residues. CDR3 sequence: CASSQAAGGHVGDF. CDR3 DNA: TGTGCCAGCTCACAGGCGGCAGGGGGCCATGTAGGGGACTTC.